These 26 T cell receptor beta chains were sequenced from one sample in a study of OX40 agonist ivuxolimab in advanced cancers. Sequencing used immunoSEQ multiplex PCR; TCRdb keeps in-frame clones, though not all of them. The profile shows about 79,000 clones, over 70% of them singletons. This sample comprised CD4+ or CD8+ T cells sorted from blood, obtained in a trial of the OX40 agonist ivuxolimab. These TCRs come from an adult with an advanced solid tumor such as melanoma, head and neck, liver or kidney cancer.

As for this clone: The germline gene is not matched at one end of the junction; a read error may be the cause. This chain uses TRBV7-7 with TRBJ2-1; no reliable D call. The germline V gene encodes CDR1 SSHAT and CDR2 FNYEAQ (reference sequence). CDR3 length equals 13 residues. CDR3 in amino acids: CASSLAGPGEQFF. The CDR3 bases are TGTGCTAGCAGCTTAGCCGGGCCTGGTGAGCAGTTCTTC.

The chain links TRBV2 to TRBJ2-2; 7 bases map to TRBD2. Trimming cost V 3 bases and J 6 bases; bases outside gene matches: 1. In germline, CDR1 is SNHLY, CDR2 FYNNEI. This CDR3 region has 13 residues. The CDR3, as DNA: TGTGCCAGCAGTGAGCTAGCGGCCGGGGAGCTGTTTTTT. Its translation: CASSELAAGELFF.

The chain has TRBV16 and TRBJ1-2; 9 positions agree with TRBD1. Per the germline V gene, CDR1 is KGHSY and CDR2 is FQNENV. This CDR3 is built from 13 residues. Unmatched junction bases numbered 5, after V lost 4 bases and J lost 8 bases. The CDR3 sequence: CASSRRTGEGYTF. In DNA, the CDR3 is TGTGCCAGCAGCCGGCGGACAGGGGAAGGCTACACCTTC.

J is TRBJ2-7 and V is TRBV11-3; TRBD1 agrees at 11 bases. V dropped 5 bases and J dropped 3; count of bases not matched to a gene: 6. This CDR3 contains 15 residues. CDR1 is SGHNT and CDR2 is YENEEA in the germline V gene. DNA of the CDR3: TGTGCCAGCAGCGACCGGACAGGGGGCAACTACGAGCAGTACTTC. It translates to CASSDRTGGNYEQYF.

The rearrangement links TRBV7-9 to TRBJ2-3, with 7 bases fitting TRBD1. The V and J ends lost 4 bases and 6 bases, in that order; junction bases with no gene match: 13. The V gene's germline CDR1 is SEHNR and CDR2 FQNEAQ (reference sequence). The CDR3 spans 16 residues. Here the CDR3 reads CASSSTGTAPWDTQYF. For the CDR3, the DNA is TGTGCCAGCAGCTCAACCGGGACAGCGCCTTGGGATACGCAGTATTTT. The full variable domain, with the rest looked up from reference TRBV7-9 and TRBJ2-3, is DTGVSQNPRHKITKRGQNVTFRCDPISEHNRLYWYRQTLGQGPEFLTYFQNEAQLEKSRLLSDRFSAERPKGSFSTLEIQRTEQGDSAMYLCASSSTGTAPWDTQYFGPGTRLTVL.

This chain connects TRBV19 to TRBJ2-7; 10 bases are a match to TRBD1. After removal of 5 bases from V and 4 bases from J, the junction contained 2 bases not matched to a gene. In germline, CDR1 is LNHDA, CDR2 SQIVND (reference sequence). The CDR3 covers 13 residues. The CDR3 nucleotides read TGTGCCAGTAGTCGGACAGGGGGATACGAGCAGTACTTC. Encoded protein: CASSRTGGYEQYF.

V and J are TRBV29-1 and TRBJ2-3; D may be TRBD2 (6 bases). This CDR3 is 15 amino acids long. The germline CDR1 and CDR2 sequences are SQVTM and ANQGSEA. Deletions cut 6 bases from V and 2 bases from J, with 18 bases between. In nucleotides, the CDR3 is TGCAGCGTGGAGGGACCCTTTCCCGACACAGATACGCAGTATTTT. It yields the protein CSVEGPFPDTDTQYF.

J is TRBJ2-3 and V is TRBV10-3, with 12 bases that match TRBD2. The CDR3 loop spans 18 amino acids. V lost 6 bases and J lost 5; bases outside the gene matches: 15. Looked up from germline, CDR1 is ENHRY and CDR2 is SYGVKD. The CDR3 DNA reads TGTGCCATCAGACCCTCTAGCGGGAGGGCCCGCGCCGGAGATACGCAGTATTTT. Translation gives CAIRPSSGRARAGDTQYF.

This sequence joins TRBV4-3 and TRBJ2-4; the D gene is possibly TRBD2 (6 bases). CDR3 size: 16 residues. Germline V gives CDR1 LGHNA, CDR2 YSLEER. V dropped 4 bases and J dropped 1 base, with 14 bases sitting between them. The CDR3 loop is CASSPGLGGAKNIQYF. CDR3 DNA: TGCGCCAGCAGCCCCGGACTTGGGGGGGCCAAAAACATTCAGTACTTC.

Of note for this clone: A read error may account for a junction end that differs from germline. The V and J genes are TRBV28 and TRBJ1-4; a possible D gene is TRBD1 (6 bases). Germline V lookup: CDR1 MDHEN, CDR2 SYDVKM. The CDR3 sequence is 11 residues long. CDR3: CASSLNRELSF. The CDR3 DNA is TGTGCCAGCAGTTTGAACAGGGAGTTGTCTTTT.

This clone occurred a few times. V usage is TRBV11-2 and J usage is TRBJ2-1; 10 nucleotides line up with TRBD1. This CDR3 comprises 14 residues. V lost 8 bases to trimming and J lost 9 bases; unmatched junction nucleotides: 10. Germline V CDR1 and CDR2: SGHAT, FQNNGV. The CDR3 here is CASRRGTGVGEQFF. For the CDR3, the DNA is TGTGCCAGCCGCCGCGGGACAGGGGTGGGTGAGCAGTTCTTC.

The chain employs TRBV27 and TRBJ2-7; the match to TRBD2 covers 8 bases. The germline V gene has CDR1 MNHEY and CDR2 SMNVEV (reference sequence). J lost 6 bases, V lost 7 bases, and 5 bases had no gene match. This CDR3 has 12 amino acids. The CDR3 DNA reads as TGTGCCAGCAACTCCCTAGCGGGCGAGCAGTACTTC. Its protein product is CASNSLAGEQYF.

The rearrangement joins TRBV30 to TRBJ1-5; weak D call: TRBD1 (5 bases). Germline V gives CDR1 GTSNPN, CDR2 SVGIG (reference sequence). This CDR3 has 16 amino acids. V lost 2 bases and J 7 bases, leaving 21 bases between the germline ends. The CDR3 sequence: CAWSLPGQGLGQPQHF. The CDR3 DNA follows: TGTGCCTGGAGTCTCCCCGGCCAGGGCCTGGGGCAGCCCCAGCATTTT.

The genes are TRBV6-1 and TRBJ2-2; D is possibly TRBD1 or TRBD2 (5 bases each). V was shortened by 7 bases and J by 5 bases, with 14 bases between the two germline ends. Germline V gives CDR1 MNHNS, CDR2 SASEGT. The CDR3 consists of 14 residues. Here the CDR3 reads CASIWDGGTGELFF. In nucleotides, the CDR3 is TGTGCCAGCATCTGGGACGGTGGGACCGGGGAGCTGTTTTTT.

The V and J genes are TRBV7-2 and TRBJ2-2; D possibly corresponds to TRBD1 (5 bases). The V and J ends lost 4 bases and 0 bases respectively, with 9 bases between them. The germline V gene encodes CDR1 SGHTA and CDR2 FQGNSA. The CDR3 loop spans 15 amino acids. The CDR3 loop is CASSSTTANTGELFF. The CDR3 coding sequence is TGTGCCAGCAGCTCCACGACAGCGAACACCGGGGAGCTGTTTTTT.

The chain employs TRBV10-3 and TRBJ2-1, with 7 bases aligning to TRBD2. The V and J ends lost 6 bases and 4 bases, in that order; junction bases with no gene match: 6. The CDR3 is made up of 14 amino acids. CDR1 ENHRY and CDR2 SYGVKD come from the germline V gene. The CDR3 protein is CAISPGTIYNEQFF. CDR3 nucleotides: TGTGCCATCAGCCCAGGGACTATTTACAATGAGCAGTTCTTC.

V is TRBV7-9 and J is TRBJ1-1; D gene ambiguous. Trimming shortened V by 2 bases and J by 3 bases, and 19 bases separated the two germline ends. Germline V gene sequence: CDR1 SEHNR, CDR2 FQNEAQ (reference sequence). This CDR3 spans 17 amino acids. CDR3 residues: CASSLSAVFEGDTEAFF. DNA for the CDR3: TGTGCCAGCAGCTTATCGGCCGTTTTTGAGGGTGACACTGAAGCTTTCTTT.

This clone was counted a single time. V gene TRBV30 combines with J gene TRBJ1-5; tentative D call: TRBD1 (5 bases). This CDR3 has 17 residues. Germline loops: CDR1 GTSNPN, CDR2 SVGIG (reference sequence). The germline V and J ends were trimmed by 0 bases and 6 bases, with 21 bases remaining between them. Written as DNA, the CDR3 is TGTGCCTGGAGTGTACCAGGGATGGGGCCAAGGGGTCAGCCCCAGCATTTT. It yields the protein CAWSVPGMGPRGQPQHF.

The rearrangement uses TRBV6-1 and TRBJ2-7, with TRBD1 matching 10 bases. Germline-derived CDR1 and CDR2 are MNHNS and SASEGT. The CDR3 sequence is 16 residues long. V lost 4 bases, J lost 4 bases, and 10 bases stayed unmatched. CDR3 protein: CASSARPRDRGYEQYF. CDR3 bases: TGTGCCAGCAGTGCGCGACCTCGGGACAGGGGATACGAGCAGTACTTC.

V is TRBV29-1 and J is TRBJ1-1, with D possibly matching TRBD1 (5 bases). CDR3 length equals 13 residues. Germline CDR1 is SQVTM and CDR2 is ANQGSEA. V lost 3 bases to trimming and J lost 0 bases, with 8 bases between them. The CDR3 coding sequence is TGCAGCGTTGACGGGACGGTGAACACTGAAGCTTTCTTT. Translated, it gives CSVDGTVNTEAFF.

The rearrangement uses TRBV7-6 and TRBJ1-3, with a possible D match to TRBD1 (6 bases). From germline, CDR1 is SGHVS and CDR2 FNYEAQ. CDR3 length: 17 amino acids. Trimming left V 1 base short and J 0 bases short, with 13 bases between. For the CDR3, the DNA is TGTGCCAGCAGCTTAGTGAGTGGGGGCTCCTCTGGAAACACCATATATTTT. It specifies CASSLVSGGSSGNTIYF.

Within the sample, this clone is medium-sized. V is TRBV30 and J is TRBJ1-2; a weak D match, TRBD1 (6 bases). V was trimmed by 4 bases and J by 4 bases, leaving 13 bases between them. This CDR3 is 13 amino acids long. Germline V gene lookup returns CDR1 GTSNPN and CDR2 SVGIG (reference sequence). The CDR3 DNA is TGTGCCTGGAACCGAGACAGGCCCTATGGCTACACCTTC. The encoded protein is CAWNRDRPYGYTF.

The chain is built from TRBV11-3 and TRBJ1-2; 7 nucleotides align to TRBD1. J gave up 6 bases and V 0 bases, and 7 bases lay outside the gene matches. In germline, CDR1 is SGHNT, CDR2 YENEEA. The CDR3 extends over 15 amino acids. CDR3 sequence (DNA): TGTGCCAGCAGCTTAGAGGCAGGGGGATTCAATGGCTACACCTTC. It yields the protein CASSLEAGGFNGYTF.

This sequence joins TRBV19 and TRBJ1-5; 9 nucleotides line up with TRBD1. V lost 4 bases to trimming and J lost 5 bases; unmatched junction nucleotides: 3. The CDR3 extends over 14 amino acids. Germline V lookup: CDR1 LNHDA, CDR2 SQIVND (reference sequence). CDR3 in DNA: TGTGCCAGTAGTAGGGGACAGGGTCATCAGCCCCAGCATTTT. This translates into CASSRGQGHQPQHF.

The chain has TRBV12-5 and TRBJ1-5; 9 bases line up with TRBD1. Germline lookup yields CDR1 LGHNT and CDR2 FRNRAP. The length of the CDR3 is 16 residues. V shed 0 bases and J 6 bases; nucleotides not matched to a gene: 6. The CDR3 DNA is TGTGCTAGTGGTTTGGTAAGGGACAGGGTAGGTCAGCCCCAGCATTTT. This codes for CASGLVRDRVGQPQHF.

The chain employs TRBV11-2 and TRBJ1-1; 7 positions match TRBD1. V shed 4 bases and J 5 bases; nucleotides not matched to a gene: 7. The germline CDR1 and CDR2 sequences are SGHAT and FQNNGV. The CDR3 consists of 14 residues. The CDR3 nucleotides read TGTGCCAGCAGCTCAAGACAGGGATCTACTGAAGCTTTCTTT. Its protein is CASSSRQGSTEAFF.